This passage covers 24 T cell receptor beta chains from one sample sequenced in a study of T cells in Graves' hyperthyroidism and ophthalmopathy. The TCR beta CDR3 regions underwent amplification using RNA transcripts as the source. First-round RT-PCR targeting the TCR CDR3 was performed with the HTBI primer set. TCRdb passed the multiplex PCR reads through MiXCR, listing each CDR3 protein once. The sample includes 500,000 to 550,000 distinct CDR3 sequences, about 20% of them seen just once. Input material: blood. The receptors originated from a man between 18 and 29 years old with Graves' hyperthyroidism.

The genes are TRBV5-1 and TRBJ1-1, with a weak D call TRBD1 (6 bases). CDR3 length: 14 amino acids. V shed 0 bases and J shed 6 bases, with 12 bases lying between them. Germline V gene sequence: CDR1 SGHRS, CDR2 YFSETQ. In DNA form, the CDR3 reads TGCGCCAGCAGCTTGGGCACAGGGAGAGCTGAAGCTTTCTTT. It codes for CASSLGTGRAEAFF. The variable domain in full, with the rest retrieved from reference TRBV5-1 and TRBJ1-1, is KAGVTQTPRYLIKTRGQQVTLSCSPISGHRSVSWYQQTPGQGLQFLFEYFSETQRNKGNFPGRFSGRQFSNSRSEMNVSTLELGDSALYLCASSLGTGRAEAFFGQGTRLTVV.

The DNA of the CDR3 is TGCGCCAGCAGCCGGACAGGGTCTAACTATGGCTACACCTTC. Translating gives CASSRTGSNYGYTF. The chain has TRBV5-1 and TRBJ1-2; 8 bases map to TRBD1. This CDR3 is built from 14 residues. V lost 4 bases, J lost 0 bases, and 2 bases stayed unmatched. The V gene's germline CDR1 is SGHRS and CDR2 YFSETQ.

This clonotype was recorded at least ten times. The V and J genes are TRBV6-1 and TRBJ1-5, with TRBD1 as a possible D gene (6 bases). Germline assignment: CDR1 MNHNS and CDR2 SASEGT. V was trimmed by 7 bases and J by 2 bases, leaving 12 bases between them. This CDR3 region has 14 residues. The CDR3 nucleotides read TGTGCCAGCAATAACGCAGGGGGCAATCAGCCCCAGCATTTT. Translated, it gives CASNNAGGNQPQHF.

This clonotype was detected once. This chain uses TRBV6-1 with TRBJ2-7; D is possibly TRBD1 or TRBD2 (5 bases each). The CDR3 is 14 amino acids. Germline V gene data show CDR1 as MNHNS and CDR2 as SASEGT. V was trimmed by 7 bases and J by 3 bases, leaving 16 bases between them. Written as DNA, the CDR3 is TGTGCCAGCACATGGGGGACGGAAAACTACGAGCAGTACTTC. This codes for CASTWGTENYEQYF.

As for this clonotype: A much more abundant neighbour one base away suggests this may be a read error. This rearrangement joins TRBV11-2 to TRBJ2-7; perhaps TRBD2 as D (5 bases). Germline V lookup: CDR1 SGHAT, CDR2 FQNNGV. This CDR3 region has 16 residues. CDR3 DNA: TGTGCCAGCAGCTTAGGCCGGGGAAGGTCGATCTACGAGCGGTACTTC. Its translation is CASSLGRGRSIYERYF.

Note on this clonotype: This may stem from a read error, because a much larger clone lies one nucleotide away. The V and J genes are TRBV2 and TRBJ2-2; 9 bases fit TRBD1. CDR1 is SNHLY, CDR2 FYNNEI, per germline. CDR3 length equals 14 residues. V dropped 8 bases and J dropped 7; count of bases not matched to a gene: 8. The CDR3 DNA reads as TGTGCCAGCCACAGGGGGCTCAGCATCGGGGAGCTGTTTTTT. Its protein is CASHRGLSIGELFF. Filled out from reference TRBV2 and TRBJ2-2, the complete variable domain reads EPEVTQTPSHQVTQMGQEVILRCVPISNHLYFYWYRQILGQKVEFLVSFYNNEISEKSEIFDDQFSVERPDGSNFTLKIRSTKLEDSAMYFCASHRGLSIGELFFGEGSRLTVL.

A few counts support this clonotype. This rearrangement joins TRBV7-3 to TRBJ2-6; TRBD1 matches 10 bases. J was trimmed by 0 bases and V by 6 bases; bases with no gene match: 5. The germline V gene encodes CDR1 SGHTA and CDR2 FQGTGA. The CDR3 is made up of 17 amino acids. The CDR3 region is CASRPGQGVSGANVLTF. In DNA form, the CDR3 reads TGTGCCAGCAGGCCTGGACAGGGGGTCTCTGGGGCCAACGTCCTGACTTTC.

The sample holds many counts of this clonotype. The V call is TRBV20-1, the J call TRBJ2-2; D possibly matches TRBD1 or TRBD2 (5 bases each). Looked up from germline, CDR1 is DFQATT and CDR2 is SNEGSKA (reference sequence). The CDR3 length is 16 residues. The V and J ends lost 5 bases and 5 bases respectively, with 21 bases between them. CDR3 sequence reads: CSAHQIRIEGTGELFF. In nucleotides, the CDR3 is TGCAGTGCTCATCAAATACGAATCGAGGGGACCGGGGAGCTGTTTTTT.

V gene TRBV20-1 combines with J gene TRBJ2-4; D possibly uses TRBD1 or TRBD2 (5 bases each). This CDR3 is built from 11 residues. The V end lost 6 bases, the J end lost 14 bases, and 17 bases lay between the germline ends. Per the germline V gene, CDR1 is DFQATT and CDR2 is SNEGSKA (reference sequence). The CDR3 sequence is CSALPGAVEYF. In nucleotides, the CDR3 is TGCAGTGCCCTCCCCGGGGCGGTGGAGTACTTC.

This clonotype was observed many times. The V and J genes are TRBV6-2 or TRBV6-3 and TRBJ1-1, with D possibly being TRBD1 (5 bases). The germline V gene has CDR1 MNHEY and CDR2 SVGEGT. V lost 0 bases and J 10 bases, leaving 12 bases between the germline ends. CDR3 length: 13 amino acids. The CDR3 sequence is CASSYSTQRGAFF. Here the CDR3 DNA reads TGTGCCAGCAGTTACTCAACACAGAGGGGAGCTTTCTTT.

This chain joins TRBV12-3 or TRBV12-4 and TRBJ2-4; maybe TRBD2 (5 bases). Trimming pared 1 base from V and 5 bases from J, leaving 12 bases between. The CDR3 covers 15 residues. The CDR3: CASSLVGGFENIQYF. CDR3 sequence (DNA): TGTGCCAGCAGTTTAGTAGGAGGTTTCGAAAACATTCAGTACTTC.

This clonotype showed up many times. The CDR3 DNA follows: TGTGCCAGTAGTGGGGGCGGGGAGCTGTTTTTT. Its translation is CASSGGGELFF. V gene TRBV19 combines with J gene TRBJ2-2, with D possibly being TRBD1 or TRBD2 (5 bases each). V lost 5 bases to trimming and J lost 7 bases, with 5 bases between them. This CDR3 has 11 residues. Per germline, CDR1 LNHDA and CDR2 SQIVND (reference sequence).

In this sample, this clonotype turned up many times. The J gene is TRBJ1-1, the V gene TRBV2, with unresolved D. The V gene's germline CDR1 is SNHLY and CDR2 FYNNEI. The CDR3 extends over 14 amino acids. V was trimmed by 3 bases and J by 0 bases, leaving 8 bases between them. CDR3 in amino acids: CASSEGSMNTEAFF. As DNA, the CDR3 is TGTGCCAGCAGTGAGGGCAGCATGAACACTGAAGCTTTCTTT.

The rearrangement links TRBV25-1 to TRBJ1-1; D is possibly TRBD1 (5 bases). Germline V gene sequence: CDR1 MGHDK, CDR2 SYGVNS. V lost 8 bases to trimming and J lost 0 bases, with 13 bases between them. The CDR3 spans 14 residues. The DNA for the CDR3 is TGTGCCAGCGGAACTCCAGGGTTGAACACTGAAGCTTTCTTT. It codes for CASGTPGLNTEAFF.

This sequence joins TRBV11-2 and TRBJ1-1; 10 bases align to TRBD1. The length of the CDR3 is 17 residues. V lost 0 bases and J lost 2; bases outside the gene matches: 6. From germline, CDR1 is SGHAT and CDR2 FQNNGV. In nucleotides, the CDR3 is TGTGCCAGCAGCTTAGAATGGACAGGGGGTAAAAACACTGAAGCTTTCTTT. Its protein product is CASSLEWTGGKNTEAFF.

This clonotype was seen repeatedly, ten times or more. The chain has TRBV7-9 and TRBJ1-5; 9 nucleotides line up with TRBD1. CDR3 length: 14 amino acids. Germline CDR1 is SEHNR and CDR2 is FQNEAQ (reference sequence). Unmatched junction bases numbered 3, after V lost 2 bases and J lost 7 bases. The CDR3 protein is CASSLWDRDQPQHF. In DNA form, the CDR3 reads TGTGCCAGCAGCTTATGGGACAGGGACCAGCCCCAGCATTTT.

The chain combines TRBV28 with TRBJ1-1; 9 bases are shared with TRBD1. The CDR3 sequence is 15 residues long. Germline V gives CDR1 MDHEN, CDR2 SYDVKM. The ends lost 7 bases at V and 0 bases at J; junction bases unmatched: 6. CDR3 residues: CASTGTGPVNTEAFF. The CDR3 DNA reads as TGTGCCAGCACCGGGACAGGGCCTGTGAACACTGAAGCTTTCTTT.

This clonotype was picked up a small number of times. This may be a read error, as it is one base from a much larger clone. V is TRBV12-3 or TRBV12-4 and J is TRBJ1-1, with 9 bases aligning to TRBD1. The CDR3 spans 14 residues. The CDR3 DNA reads TGTGCCAGCAGCCAAGGGACAGGGAACACTGAAGCTTGCTTT. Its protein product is CASSQGTGNTEACF.

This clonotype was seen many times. Here the CDR3 reads CASSRGLPSSGANVLTF. The DNA of the CDR3 is TGTGCCAGCAGTCGGGGCCTACCCAGCTCTGGGGCCAACGTCCTGACTTTC. This rearrangement joins TRBV6-4 to TRBJ2-6, with D perhaps given as TRBD1 or TRBD2 (5 bases each). The germline CDR1 and CDR2 sequences are MRHNA and SNTAGT. V lost 5 bases and J lost 0, with 14 bases in between. This CDR3 region has 17 residues.

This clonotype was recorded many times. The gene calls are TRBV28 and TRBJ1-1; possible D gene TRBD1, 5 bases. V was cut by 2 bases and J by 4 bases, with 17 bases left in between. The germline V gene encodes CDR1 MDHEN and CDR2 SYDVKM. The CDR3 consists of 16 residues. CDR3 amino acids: CASSLSQGLTGTEAFF. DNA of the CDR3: TGTGCCAGCAGTTTAAGCCAGGGACTCACCGGCACTGAAGCTTTCTTT.

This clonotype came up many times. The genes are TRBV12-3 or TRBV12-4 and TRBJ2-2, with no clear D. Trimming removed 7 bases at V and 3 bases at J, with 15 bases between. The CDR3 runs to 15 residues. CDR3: CASTYTESDTGELFF. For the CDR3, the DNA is TGTGCCAGCACCTACACAGAGTCGGACACCGGGGAGCTGTTTTTT.

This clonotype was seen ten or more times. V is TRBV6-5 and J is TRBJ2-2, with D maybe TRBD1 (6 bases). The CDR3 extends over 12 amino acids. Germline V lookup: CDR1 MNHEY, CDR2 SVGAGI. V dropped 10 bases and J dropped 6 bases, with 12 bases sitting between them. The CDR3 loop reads CAILQGSGELFF. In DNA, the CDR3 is TGTGCCATCCTACAGGGCTCCGGGGAGCTGTTTTTT.

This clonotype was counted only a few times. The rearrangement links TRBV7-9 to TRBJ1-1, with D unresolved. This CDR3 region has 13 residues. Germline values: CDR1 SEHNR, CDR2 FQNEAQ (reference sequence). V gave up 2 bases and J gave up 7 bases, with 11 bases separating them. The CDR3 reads CASSLSSGVEAFF. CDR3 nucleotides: TGTGCCAGCAGCTTATCCTCAGGTGTTGAAGCTTTCTTT. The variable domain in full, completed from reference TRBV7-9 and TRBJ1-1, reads DTGVSQNPRHKITKRGQNVTFRCDPISEHNRLYWYRQTLGQGPEFLTYFQNEAQLEKSRLLSDRFSAERPKGSFSTLEIQRTEQGDSAMYLCASSLSSGVEAFFGQGTRLTVV.

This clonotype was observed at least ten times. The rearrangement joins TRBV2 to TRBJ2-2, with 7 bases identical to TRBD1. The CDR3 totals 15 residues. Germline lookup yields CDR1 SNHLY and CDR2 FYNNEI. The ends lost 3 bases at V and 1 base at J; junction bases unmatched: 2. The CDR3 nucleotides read TGTGCCAGCAGTGACCGGACAGGGAACACCGGGGAGCTGTTTTTT. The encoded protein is CASSDRTGNTGELFF. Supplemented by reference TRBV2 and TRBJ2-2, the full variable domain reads EPEVTQTPSHQVTQMGQEVILRCVPISNHLYFYWYRQILGQKVEFLVSFYNNEISEKSEIFDDQFSVERPDGSNFTLKIRSTKLEDSAMYFCASSDRTGNTGELFFGEGSRLTVL.